A selection of T cell receptor beta chains follows, all from one sample in a study of tumor-infiltrating lymphocytes in primary liver carcinoma. TCRdb re-called the multiplex PCR reads with MiXCR, one entry per CDR3 protein. The table has about 44,000 distinct CDR3 sequences, roughly 75% seen once. The sequenced sample was tumor-adjacent normal liver tissue. These receptor sequences come from a woman aged 25 to 39 with primary liver carcinoma and hepatitis B virus infection. The CDR3 runs from the conserved cysteine through the conserved F or W. A D gene is named only where the DNA matches it firmly. Clone size is not always given. Where it is, it says once, few, many or a class for expanded clones.

NA	TRBV6-2/TRBV6-3	TRBJ2-7	NA	TGTGCCAGCAGTACCGCGGAGGTCTCCGGGCAGTACTTC	CASSTAEVSGQYF
NA	TRBV7-8	TRBJ1-6	TRBD1	TGTGCCAGCAGCTTAGCGGTCAGGGGGCATTCACCCCTCCACTTT	CASSLAVRGHSPLHF
NA	TRBV11-2	TRBJ1-1	NA	TGTGCCAGCAGCTTAGACAGGGCAACTACTGAAGCTTTCTTT	CASSLDRATTEAFF
NA	TRBV12-3/TRBV12-4	TRBJ2-1	TRBD2	TGTGCAAGCAACCTGTCCGGGACTAGCGGACTGGAGCAGTTCTTC	CASNLSGTSGLEQFF
many	TRBV13	TRBJ2-4	TRBD2	TGTGCCAGCAGCCCTAGCGGGAGTTTGGACATTCAGTACTTC	CASSPSGSLDIQYF
NA	TRBV5-5	TRBJ1-1	NA	TGTGCCAGCAGCTTGTGGATAGGGGGTACTGAAGCTTTCTTT	CASSLWIGGTEAFF
NA	TRBV6-1	TRBJ2-6	NA	TGTGCCAGCGGTGAAGCTAGCTCTGGGGCCTACGTCCTGACTTTC	CASGEASSGAYVLTF
NA	TRBV30	TRBJ1-5	TRBD1	TGTGCCTGGTCGAAGGGGCAGGGGGCGAATCAGACCCATCATTTT	CAWSKGQGANQTHHF
NA	TRBV7-9	TRBJ2-7	TRBD2	TGTGCCAGCAGCTCGGGAGGCCACTCCTATGGGCAGTACTTC	CASSSGGHSYGQYF
NA	TRBV6-1	TRBJ2-7	NA	TGCGCCAGCAGCCAAACAGGGTGGTGGAGCTACGAGCAGTACTTC	CASSQTGWWSYEQYF
NA	TRBV6-5	TRBJ2-2	NA	TGTGCCACTAGTCCCGAGTACCGTTCGGCCGGGGAGCTGCTTTTT	CATSPEYRSAGELLF
NA	TRBV4-1	TRBJ2-1	TRBD1	TGCGCCAGTATCCAAGATCCGGGACAGGGGGAGAATGAGCAGTTCTTC	CASIQDPGQGENEQFF
NA	TRBV28	TRBJ2-3	TRBD2	TGTGCTAGCACTCGGACTAGCTGGGTGACAGATACGCGGTATTTT	CASTRTSWVTDTRYF
NA	TRBV4-1	TRBJ2-4	NA	TGCGTCAGCAGCCCAGAGATGGATAGGGATACGAGCAAGTGGCACTTC	CVSSPEMDRDTSKWHF
NA	TRBV30	TRBJ2-1	NA	TGTGCCTGGGACCTAGGGACTAATGAGCAGTTCTTC	CAWDLGTNEQFF
NA	TRBV11-3	TRBJ1-1	NA	TGTGCCAGCAGCTCTAGGTTGGGAACGGTGAACACCGAAGCTTTCTTT	CASSSRLGTVNTEAFF
once	TRBV19	TRBJ2-4	NA	TGTGCCAGTAGTATAGGATCGCTAGCCACCAAAAACATTCAGTACTTC	CASSIGSLATKNIQYF
many	TRBV7-9	TRBJ1-6	NA	TGTGCCAGCAGCCGATCAGGGGCTGGGGATAATTCACCCCTCCACTTT	CASSRSGAGDNSPLHF
NA	TRBV13	TRBJ2-1	TRBD2	TGTGCCAGCAGCTCGGGGGGGTGGGGATACAACGAGCGGTTCTTC	CASSSGGWGYNERFF
NA	TRBV28	TRBJ2-7	NA	TGTGCCAGCGGTTTGGTTCAGCGGGACAGAGGCTCCGAGCGGTACTTC	CASGLVQRDRGSERYF
NA	TRBV6-2/TRBV6-3	TRBJ1-5	NA	TGTGCCAGCAGCAGCGGGACATGGGATTATCACCCCCAGCATTTT	CASSSGTWDYHPQHF
NA	TRBV4-1	TRBJ2-2	NA	TGCGCCAGCAGCATGGCCAAGAAATGGACGTCGAACACCTGGGAGCTGTTTTTT	CASSMAKKWTSNTWELFF
NA	TRBV4-2	TRBJ1-6	TRBD1	TGTGCCAGCAGCCAAGGAGACAGGGGACACACACCCCTCCACTTT	CASSQGDRGHTPLHF
NA	TRBV5-6	TRBJ2-5	NA	TGTGCCAGCGGAGAGACTAAATGTGAGACCCAGTACTTC	CASGETKCETQYF
NA	TRBV12-3/TRBV12-4	TRBJ2-7	NA	TGTGCCAGCAGTTTTGAGGGCCTTAATGTGGAGCAGTACTTC	CASSFEGLNVEQYF
NA	TRBV11-1	TRBJ2-1	TRBD2	TGTGCCAGCAGGACAGGGACTAGCTGTTACAATGAGCATTTCTTC	CASRTGTSCYNEHFF
NA	TRBV11-2	TRBJ2-7	NA	TGTGCTAGCAGCTTTCTGGCGGGGTACGAGCAGTACTTC	CASSFLAGYEQYF
many	TRBV9	TRBJ2-7	TRBD2	TGTGCCAGCAGCCCCTATACGGGGGGAGAAATTTACGAGCAGTACTTC	CASSPYTGGEIYEQYF
many	TRBV6-6	TRBJ1-2	TRBD1	TGTGCCAGCAGTTACTCCTCTTATGGACAGGGCATATATGGCTACACCTTC	CASSYSSYGQGIYGYTF